Below are 14 T cell receptor beta chains sequenced from a single sample in a study of PD-L1 blockade in urothelial cancer. The assay was immunoSEQ multiplex PCR, and TCRdb's table has in-frame clones only and misses some. The table records more than 40,000 clones, approximately 90% of them present only once. The input for sequencing was PBMCs, taken around atezolizumab (anti-PD-L1) treatment. Receptors were obtained from a woman aged 60 to 75 with urothelial cancer.

The chain carries TRBV5-1 and TRBJ1-1, with 11 nucleotides matching TRBD1. Germline V gives CDR1 SGHRS, CDR2 YFSETQ. V dropped 3 bases and J dropped 1; count of bases not matched to a gene: 11. The CDR3 sequence is 18 residues long. CDR3 protein: CASSSGQGVVGGNTEAFF. For the CDR3, the DNA is TGCGCCAGCAGCTCGGGACAGGGGGTTGTCGGCGGGAACACTGAAGCTTTCTTT.

In this sample, this clone turned up once. The J gene is TRBJ1-4, the V gene TRBV6-5, with 7 nucleotides matching TRBD1. Germline V lookup: CDR1 MNHEY, CDR2 SVGAGI. This CDR3 is 14 amino acids long. Trimming at V came to 5 bases and at J to 8 bases, leaving 8 bases not matched to a gene. This chain's CDR3 is CASSATGQREKLFF. The CDR3 region has the DNA TGTGCCAGCAGTGCCACGGGACAGAGGGAAAAACTGTTTTTT.

The chain carries TRBV15 and TRBJ2-7, with TRBD1 matching 7 bases. V lost 4 bases to trimming and J lost 1 base; unmatched junction nucleotides: 10. CDR3 size: 16 residues. CDR1 is LNHNV, CDR2 YYDKDF, per germline (reference sequence). The CDR3 spells CATSNPGTAISYEQYF. DNA for the CDR3: TGTGCCACCAGCAACCCCGGGACAGCGATATCCTACGAGCAGTACTTC.

V is TRBV6-1 and J is TRBJ2-7; a possible D gene is TRBD2 (6 bases). V shed 4 bases and J shed 0 bases, with 10 bases lying between them. CDR1 MNHNS and CDR2 SASEGT come from the germline V gene. This CDR3 has 14 residues. This CDR3 is CASSGLGASYEQYF. DNA for the CDR3: TGTGCCAGCAGTGGACTAGGGGCCTCCTACGAGCAGTACTTC.

This clone was seen only a few times. The chain uses TRBV27 and TRBJ2-2; TRBD1 agrees at 7 bases. Trimming removed 6 bases from V and 6 bases from J; junction bases left unmatched: 13. From germline, CDR1 is MNHEY and CDR2 SMNVEV (reference sequence). The CDR3 consists of 16 residues. The CDR3 protein is CASSLPHFQGAGELFF. The CDR3 nucleotides are TGTGCCAGCAGCTTGCCCCACTTCCAGGGGGCCGGGGAGCTGTTTTTT.

As to this clone: One junction end disagrees with the germline gene, perhaps due to a read error. The chain combines TRBV25-1 with TRBJ1-4; D gene ambiguous. This CDR3 comprises 12 residues. Germline values: CDR1 MGHDK, CDR2 SYGVNS. CDR3 coding DNA: TGTGCCGGCAGTGAATCGGAGTCTAGAGTTGAATTT. It codes for CAGSESESRVEF.

A few counts support this clone. The chain's CDR3 is CASSVTGNPWEKLFF. CDR3 DNA sequence: TGTGCCAGCAGTGTGACAGGGAACCCCTGGGAAAAACTGTTTTTT. This sequence joins TRBV6-1 and TRBJ1-4, with TRBD1 matching 7 bases. From germline, CDR1 is MNHNS and CDR2 SASEGT. V lost 4 bases to trimming and J lost 8 bases; unmatched junction nucleotides: 10. CDR3 length: 15 amino acids.

This clone appeared once. The rearrangement uses TRBV15 and TRBJ1-2; possible D gene TRBD1, 6 bases. The CDR3 consists of 14 residues. Germline V gene data show CDR1 as LNHNV and CDR2 as YYDKDF (reference sequence). Trimming cost V 3 bases and J 7 bases, with 15 bases left between them. The CDR3 loop reads CATSRDLGGAGYTF. CDR3 coding DNA: TGTGCCACCAGCAGGGACCTTGGGGGCGCTGGCTACACCTTC.

The rearrangement uses TRBV19 and TRBJ1-4; 7 bases map to TRBD1. CDR1 and CDR2 (germline): LNHDA, SQIVND (reference sequence). J was trimmed by 0 bases and V by 3 bases; bases with no gene match: 19. This CDR3 is built from 21 residues. CDR3 region: CASSMRYGQVLPPSTNEKLFF. The CDR3 DNA reads TGTGCCAGTAGTATGAGGTACGGACAGGTGCTACCCCCGTCAACTAATGAAAAACTGTTTTTT.

This sequence joins TRBV18 and TRBJ2-2; D is ambiguous. Germline V gene sequence: CDR1 KGHSH, CDR2 LQKENI. V gave up 5 bases and J gave up 1 base, with 5 bases separating them. The CDR3 sequence is 13 residues long. CDR3 residues: CASSTENTGELFF. CDR3 nucleotides: TGTGCCAGCTCAACAGAGAACACCGGGGAGCTGTTTTTT.

This clone was counted a single time. V and J are TRBV2 and TRBJ1-2, with 7 bases identical to TRBD1. V gave up 8 bases and J gave up 4 bases; unmatched junction bases: 13. This CDR3 has 15 amino acids. Looked up from germline, CDR1 is SNHLY and CDR2 is FYNNEI. The CDR3 DNA reads TGTGCCAGCGGGAGATCGGGGAACAGGGGCTATGGCTACACCTTC. Its protein is CASGRSGNRGYGYTF.

The rearrangement joins TRBV7-3 to TRBJ2-2, with 8 positions matching TRBD1. CDR1 is SGHTA and CDR2 is FQGTGA in the germline V gene. V was clipped by 1 base and J by 2 bases; unmatched bases: 9. CDR3 length: 18 amino acids. CDR3 sequence: CASSLSLRTGFNTGELFF. CDR3 sequence (DNA): TGTGCCAGCAGCTTAAGTCTGAGGACAGGGTTTAACACCGGGGAGCTGTTTTTT.

This chain uses TRBV7-3 with TRBJ2-5; 9 nucleotides align to TRBD1. CDR1 and CDR2 from the germline V gene are SGHTA and FQGTGA. The ends lost 3 bases at V and 5 bases at J; junction bases unmatched: 7. CDR3 size: 15 residues. CDR3 sequence reads: CASSFLPDRGETQYF. The CDR3 DNA sequence: TGTGCCAGCAGCTTTCTCCCTGACAGGGGGGAGACCCAGTACTTC. Full variable domain (outside the CDR3, taken from reference TRBV7-3 and TRBJ2-5): GAGVSQTPSNKVTEKGKYVELRCDPISGHTALYWYRQSLGQGPEFLIYFQGTGAADDSGLPNDRFFAVRPEGSVSTLKIQRTERGDSAVYLCASSFLPDRGETQYFGPGTRLLVL.

The chain uses TRBV14 and TRBJ2-2; TRBD2 matches 11 bases. J lost 6 bases, V lost 0 bases, and 12 bases had no gene match. The length of the CDR3 is 19 residues. CDR1 and CDR2 from the germline V gene are SGHDN and FVKESK. The CDR3 here is CASSQDFGLAGGIAGELFF. The CDR3 nucleotides read TGTGCCAGCAGCCAAGATTTCGGCCTAGCGGGGGGCATCGCCGGGGAGCTGTTTTTT.